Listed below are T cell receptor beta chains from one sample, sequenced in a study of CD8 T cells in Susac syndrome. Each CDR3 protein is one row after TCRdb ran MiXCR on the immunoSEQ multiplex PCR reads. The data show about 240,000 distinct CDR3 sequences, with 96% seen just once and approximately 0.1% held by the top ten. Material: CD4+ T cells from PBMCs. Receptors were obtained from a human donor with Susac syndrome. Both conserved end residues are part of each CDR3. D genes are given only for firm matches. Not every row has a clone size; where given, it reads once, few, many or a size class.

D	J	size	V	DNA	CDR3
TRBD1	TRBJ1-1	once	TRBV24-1	TGTGCCACCAGTGAGGAGGGACAGGGAGGTGAAGCTTTCTTT	CATSEEGQGGEAFF
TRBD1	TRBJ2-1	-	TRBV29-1	TGCAGCGTTGGTCTTGGGGCCAGGGGGAATGAGCAGTTCTTC	CSVGLGARGNEQFF
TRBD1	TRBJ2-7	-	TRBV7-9	TGTGCCAGCAGCTCGAAGGACAGGTTTAACTTC	CASSSKDRFNF
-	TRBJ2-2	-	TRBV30	TGTGCCTGGACCTCACTTCGAACTGGTCGAAACGGGGAGCTGTTTTTT	CAWTSLRTGRNGELFF
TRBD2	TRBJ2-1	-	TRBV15	TGTGCCACCAGCGCGGGACTAGCGGTATACAATGAGCAGTTCTTC	CATSAGLAVYNEQFF
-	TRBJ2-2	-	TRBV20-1	TGCAGTGCTAGAGCCACAGAGGCCACCGGGGAGCTGTTTTTT	CSARATEATGELFF
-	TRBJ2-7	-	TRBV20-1	TGCAGTGCTAGTAGGGGGCAGGGGGGCGAGCAGTACTTC	CSASRGQGGEQYF
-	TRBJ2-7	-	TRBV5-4	TGTGCCAGCAGCTTAACCGGGACAACCTACGAGCAGTACTTC	CASSLTGTTYEQYF
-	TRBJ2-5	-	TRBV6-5	TGTGCCAGCAGCCACACGACGGCTTCCCAGACCCAGTACTTC	CASSHTTASQTQYF
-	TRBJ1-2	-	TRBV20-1	TGCAGTGCTAGAGACGGCGGGAACTATGGCTACACCTTC	CSARDGGNYGYTF
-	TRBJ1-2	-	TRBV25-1	TGTGCCAGCAGGGAGGGATCCTATGGCTACACCTTC	CASREGSYGYTF
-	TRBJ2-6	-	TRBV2	TGTGCCAGCAAACCAGGACAGTCTGGGGCCAACGTCCTGACTTTC	CASKPGQSGANVLTF
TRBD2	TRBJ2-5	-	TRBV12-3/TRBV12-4	TGTGCCAGCAGTTCGACTAGCCCGCCGGGGGCCCAGTACTTC	CASSSTSPPGAQYF
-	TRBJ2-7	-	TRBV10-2	TGCGCCAGCAGTGAGTCTTCCAGCAGCTCCTACGAGCAGTACTTC	CASSESSSSSYEQYF
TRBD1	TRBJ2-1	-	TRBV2	TGTGCCAGCAGACCCGAAGGGGGCAGAATCAATGAGCAGTTCTTC	CASRPEGGRINEQFF
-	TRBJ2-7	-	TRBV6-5	TGTGCCAGCACCAGGGGACCGTCCTACGAGCAGTACTTC	CASTRGPSYEQYF
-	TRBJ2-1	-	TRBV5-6	TGTGCCAGCAGGTACCTACGATCTGCCTACAATGAGCAGTTCTTC	CASRYLRSAYNEQFF
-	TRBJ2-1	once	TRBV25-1	TGTGCCAGCAGCGCTCCCCGGGAGAATCAGTTCTTC	CASSAPRENQFF
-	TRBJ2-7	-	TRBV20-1	TGCAGTGCGCCGACCCGAGGAAACTACGAGCAGTACTTC	CSAPTRGNYEQYF
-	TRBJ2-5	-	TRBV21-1	TGTGCCAGCAGCAATGATATGGGACTAGCGGGAGACCAAGAGACCCAGTACTTC	CASSNDMGLAGDQETQYF
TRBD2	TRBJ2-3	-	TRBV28	TGTGCCAGCCGGGAGGCGGGCGCGGCAGATACGCAGTATTTT	CASREAGAADTQYF
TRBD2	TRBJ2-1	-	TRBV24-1	TGTGCCACCAGTATCGAGCGGGGATACAATGAGCAGTTCTTC	CATSIERGYNEQFF
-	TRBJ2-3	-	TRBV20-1	TGCAGTGCTAATGCGCTAGATACGCAGTATTTT	CSANALDTQYF
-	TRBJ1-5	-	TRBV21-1	TGTGCCAGCAGCAAAGCCGAAAGACAGAGTCAAAATCAGCCCCAGCATTTT	CASSKAERQSQNQPQHF
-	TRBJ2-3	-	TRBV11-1	TGTGCCAGCAGATCCAGGGTCGCGGGCACAGATACGCAGTATTTT	CASRSRVAGTDTQYF
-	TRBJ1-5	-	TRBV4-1	TGCGCCAGCAGCCAAGCCCCTGAACAGGGAGCTCAGCCCCAGCATTTT	CASSQAPEQGAQPQHF
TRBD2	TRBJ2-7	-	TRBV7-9	TGTGCCAGCAGCTTAGTTCCCACTAGCGGGAGCGAGGAGCAGTACTTC	CASSLVPTSGSEEQYF
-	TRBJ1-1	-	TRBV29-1	TGCAGCGTTGAAAATGGAGTCGAGACTGAAGCTTTCTTT	CSVENGVETEAFF
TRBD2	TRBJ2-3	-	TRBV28	TGTGCCAGCAGTCCGGTTCCAGCGGGACTTTCCACAGATACGCAGTATTTT	CASSPVPAGLSTDTQYF
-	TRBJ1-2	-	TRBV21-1	TGTGCCAGCAGCAGCCGGACGGATGGCTACACCTTC	CASSSRTDGYTF
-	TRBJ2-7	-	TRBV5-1	TGCGCCAGCAGAGGCGAAGCCAGCTCCTACGAGCAGTACTTC	CASRGEASSYEQYF
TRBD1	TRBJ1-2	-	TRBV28	TGTGCCAGCAGTTTATTGACGGGACAGGGGAGACCGTATGGCTACACCTTC	CASSLLTGQGRPYGYTF
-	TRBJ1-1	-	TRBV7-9	TGTGCCAGCAGCTCCCAGGGGTTGTACACTGAAGCTTTCTTT	CASSSQGLYTEAFF
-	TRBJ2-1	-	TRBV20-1	TGCAGTGCTAAGGGGACAAATAACATCGATCGGCAGTTCTTC	CSAKGTNNIDRQFF
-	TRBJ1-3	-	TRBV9	TGTGCCAGCACCCAGTCCTGGGCCGGAAACACCATATATTTT	CASTQSWAGNTIYF
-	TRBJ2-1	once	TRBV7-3	TGTGCCAGCAGCCCCTCTTTGGGGCAATCGGGCGAGCAGTTCTTC	CASSPSLGQSGEQFF
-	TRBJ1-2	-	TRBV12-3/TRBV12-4	TGTGCCAGCAGTTATAAGCCCGACTATGGCTACACCTTC	CASSYKPDYGYTF
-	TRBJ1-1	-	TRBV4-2	TGTGCCAGCAGCCAGCCCCGGGCGGGAAAAAACACTGAAGCTTTCTTT	CASSQPRAGKNTEAFF
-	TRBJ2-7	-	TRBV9	TGTGCCAGCAGCCGGATGGGGGCCGGGAACGAGCAGTACTTC	CASSRMGAGNEQYF
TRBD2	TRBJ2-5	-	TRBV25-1	TGTGCCAGCAGTGAATTGGGCGGGAGGATACAAGAGACCCAGTACTTC	CASSELGGRIQETQYF
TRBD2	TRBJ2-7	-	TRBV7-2	TGTGCCAGCAGCTTCCTGGTTTCTAGCGGAGCAAACTACGAGCAGTACTTC	CASSFLVSSGANYEQYF
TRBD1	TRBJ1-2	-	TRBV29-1	TGCAGCGCTGTGGACAGGCCCCCCTATGGCTACACCTTC	CSAVDRPPYGYTF
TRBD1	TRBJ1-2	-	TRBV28	TGTGCCAGCAGACCGGGACAGGTGGAAGGCTACACCTTC	CASRPGQVEGYTF
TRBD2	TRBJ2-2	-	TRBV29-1	TGCAGCGTTGAAGGTCTAGCGGGGAACACCGGGGAGCTGTTTTTT	CSVEGLAGNTGELFF